The rows below give T cell receptor beta chains drawn from one sample of a study of regulatory and conventional T cells in RAG deficiency. Clones were read by immunoSEQ multiplex PCR, and TCRdb kept only the in-frame ones, dropping some. Found here are tens of thousands of clones, approximately 96% of them singletons; the top ten hold about 0.35%. This sample also appeared in a second study, on regulatory T cells.

The specimen was CD25- CD4+ T cells sorted from blood. These receptors all stem from a human donor in good health. Each CDR3 is given with its conserved first and last residue. The D gene is left open where the match is weak. Some rows have no size entry. The others give once, few or many, or a class for an expanded clone.

CDR3 protein: CASSPSGTGLGNTIYF
CDR3 DNA: TGTGCCAGCAGCCCGTCCGGGACAGGGCTCGGAAACACCATATATTTT
V gene: TRBV7-9
J gene: TRBJ1-3
D gene: TRBD1
clone size: .

CDR3 protein: CASSGKRSYEQYF
CDR3 DNA: TGTGCCAGCAGCGGAAAACGGAGCTACGAGCAGTACTTC
V gene: TRBV5-8
J gene: TRBJ2-7
D gene: .
clone size: .

CDR3 protein: CASSRIQGVPTDTQYF
CDR3 DNA: TGTGCCAGCAGCCGCATACAGGGTGTTCCCACAGATACGCAGTATTTT
V gene: TRBV14
J gene: TRBJ2-3
D gene: .
clone size: once

CDR3 protein: CASSYQAGVNSPLHF
CDR3 DNA: TGTGCCAGCAGTTACCAGGCAGGGGTGAATTCACCCCTCCACTTT
V gene: TRBV6-6
J gene: TRBJ1-6
D gene: .
clone size: .

CDR3 protein: CAINRQGATGELFF
CDR3 DNA: TGTGCCATCAACCGACAGGGGGCAACCGGGGAGCTGTTTTTT
V gene: TRBV7-2
J gene: TRBJ2-2
D gene: TRBD1
clone size: .

CDR3 protein: CASSGPSAGKGVEQFF
CDR3 DNA: TGTGCCAGCAGCGGACCCTCAGCGGGAAAGGGGGTTGAGCAGTTCTTC
V gene: TRBV9
J gene: TRBJ2-1
D gene: .
clone size: .

CDR3 protein: CASSLTGHGYTF
CDR3 DNA: TGTGCCAGCAGCTTGACAGGGCATGGCTACACCTTC
V gene: TRBV5-6
J gene: TRBJ1-2
D gene: .
clone size: .

CDR3 protein: CASSQRSDRVSPLHF
CDR3 DNA: TGTGCCAGCAGCCAACGAAGTGACAGGGTTTCGCCCCTCCACTTT
V gene: TRBV14
J gene: TRBJ1-6
D gene: TRBD1
clone size: .

CDR3 protein: CASSSGRSLAATYEQYF
CDR3 DNA: TGTGCCAGCAGCTCAGGACGGTCCCTAGCGGCGACGTACGAGCAGTACTTC
V gene: TRBV7-8
J gene: TRBJ2-7
D gene: TRBD2
clone size: .

CDR3 protein: CASSSGRDLANYGYTF
CDR3 DNA: TGTGCCAGCAGCTCCGGCAGGGACTTAGCTAACTATGGCTACACCTTC
V gene: TRBV7-8
J gene: TRBJ1-2
D gene: .
clone size: .

CDR3 protein: CASSYSGQGNGYTF
CDR3 DNA: TGTGCCAGCAGTTACTCGGGACAGGGTAATGGCTACACCTTC
V gene: TRBV6-5
J gene: TRBJ1-2
D gene: TRBD1
clone size: .

CDR3 protein: CASSLNALTYNEQFF
CDR3 DNA: TGTGCCAGCAGCTTAAACGCGCTGACCTACAATGAGCAGTTCTTC
V gene: TRBV7-3
J gene: TRBJ2-1
D gene: .
clone size: .

CDR3 protein: CASWGTGNQPQHF
CDR3 DNA: TGTGCCAGCTGGGGGACAGGGAATCAGCCCCAGCATTTT
V gene: TRBV6-1
J gene: TRBJ1-5
D gene: TRBD1
clone size: .

CDR3 protein: CASGGTGNQETQYF
CDR3 DNA: TGTGCCAGCGGTGGGACAGGGAACCAAGAGACCCAGTACTTC
V gene: TRBV2
J gene: TRBJ2-5
D gene: TRBD1
clone size: .

CDR3 protein: CASSPTETGLRGYTF
CDR3 DNA: TGTGCCAGTAGTCCTACCGAGACAGGGCTCCGAGGCTACACCTTC
V gene: TRBV19
J gene: TRBJ1-2
D gene: TRBD1
clone size: .

CDR3 protein: CASSFSLNTEAFF
CDR3 DNA: TGTGCCAGTAGTTTTTCGTTGAACACTGAAGCTTTCTTT
V gene: TRBV19
J gene: TRBJ1-1
D gene: .
clone size: .

CDR3 protein: CSVRPRVAEGYTF
CDR3 DNA: TGCAGCGTTCGCCCCAGGGTCGCGGAAGGCTACACCTTC
V gene: TRBV29-1
J gene: TRBJ1-2
D gene: .
clone size: .

CDR3 protein: CASSLGSVNQPQHF
CDR3 DNA: TGTGCCAGCAGCTTAGGGTCAGTCAATCAGCCCCAGCATTTT
V gene: TRBV7-2
J gene: TRBJ1-5
D gene: .
clone size: .

CDR3 protein: CAWRRGTIREQYF
CDR3 DNA: TGTGCCTGGAGGAGAGGGACAATTCGCGAGCAGTACTTC
V gene: TRBV30
J gene: TRBJ2-7
D gene: .
clone size: .

CDR3 protein: CASSLAGVGTEAFF
CDR3 DNA: TGCGCCAGCAGCTTGGCCGGGGTAGGCACTGAAGCTTTCTTT
V gene: TRBV5-1
J gene: TRBJ1-1
D gene: .
clone size: .

CDR3 protein: CASSPMVAGSDTQYF
CDR3 DNA: TGTGCCAGCTCACCAATGGTAGCGGGATCAGATACGCAGTATTTT
V gene: TRBV18
J gene: TRBJ2-3
D gene: TRBD2
clone size: .

CDR3 protein: CASSLGSPKAFF
CDR3 DNA: TGTGCCAGCAGCCTCGGTAGTCCTAAAGCTTTCTTT
V gene: TRBV14
J gene: TRBJ1-1
D gene: .
clone size: .

CDR3 protein: CARWGLLSDYEQYF
CDR3 DNA: TGTGCCAGATGGGGACTCCTTTCAGACTACGAGCAGTACTTC
V gene: TRBV4-2
J gene: TRBJ2-7
D gene: .
clone size: .

CDR3 protein: CASSLPGRAYEQYF
CDR3 DNA: TGCGCCAGCAGCCTGCCGGGCAGGGCCTACGAGCAGTACTTC
V gene: TRBV5-1
J gene: TRBJ2-7
D gene: .
clone size: .

CDR3 protein: CASSLVWYRGALREQFF
CDR3 DNA: TGTGCCAGCAGCTTAGTATGGTACAGGGGGGCCCTCAGGGAGCAGTTCTTC
V gene: TRBV7-8
J gene: TRBJ2-1
D gene: TRBD1
clone size: once

CDR3 protein: CASSPMIRDRANQPQHF
CDR3 DNA: TGTGCCAGCTCACCGATGATAAGGGACAGGGCAAATCAGCCCCAGCATTTT
V gene: TRBV18
J gene: TRBJ1-5
D gene: TRBD1
clone size: .

CDR3 protein: CASSLELAGYNEQFF
CDR3 DNA: TGTGCCAGCAGCTTAGAACTAGCGGGGTACAATGAGCAGTTCTTC
V gene: TRBV7-9
J gene: TRBJ2-1
D gene: TRBD2
clone size: .

CDR3 protein: CASAGGAGSEAFF
CDR3 DNA: TGTGCCAGCGCGGGCGGGGCGGGCTCTGAAGCTTTCTTT
V gene: TRBV2
J gene: TRBJ1-1
D gene: .
clone size: .

CDR3 protein: CASSQDRRGEQYF
CDR3 DNA: TGTGCCAGCTCACAGGACAGGAGGGGGGAGCAGTACTTC
V gene: TRBV18
J gene: TRBJ2-7
D gene: .
clone size: .

CDR3 protein: CASRKPSGRGTGELFF
CDR3 DNA: TGTGCCAGCAGAAAACCAAGCGGGAGAGGCACCGGGGAGCTGTTTTTT
V gene: TRBV11-3
J gene: TRBJ2-2
D gene: TRBD2
clone size: .

CDR3 protein: CASSRVLGADTQYF
CDR3 DNA: TGTGCCAGCAGCCGAGTATTGGGGGCGGATACGCAGTATTTT
V gene: TRBV7-6
J gene: TRBJ2-3
D gene: .
clone size: .

CDR3 protein: CASSQDIAGGRPETQYF
CDR3 DNA: TGCGCCAGCAGCCAAGATATAGCGGGAGGGCGCCCAGAGACCCAGTACTTC
V gene: TRBV4-3
J gene: TRBJ2-5
D gene: TRBD2
clone size: .

CDR3 protein: CASARDRVTGELFF
CDR3 DNA: TGTGCCAGCGCCCGGGACAGGGTTACCGGGGAGCTGTTTTTT
V gene: TRBV6-1
J gene: TRBJ2-2
D gene: TRBD1
clone size: .

CDR3 protein: CASSIGPRSQPQHF
CDR3 DNA: TGTGCCAGTAGTATCGGCCCGAGGAGTCAGCCCCAGCATTTT
V gene: TRBV19
J gene: TRBJ1-5
D gene: .
clone size: .

CDR3 protein: CASRNPGTGAYEQYF
CDR3 DNA: TGTGCCAGCAGGAACCCCGGGACAGGGGCTTACGAGCAGTACTTC
V gene: TRBV7-6
J gene: TRBJ2-7
D gene: TRBD1
clone size: .

CDR3 protein: CASSLERVVNYGYTF
CDR3 DNA: TGTGCCAGCAGCTTGGAGAGGGTGGTAAACTATGGCTACACCTTC
V gene: TRBV5-8
J gene: TRBJ1-2
D gene: .
clone size: .